The 30 T cell receptor beta chains below come from one sample, sequenced in a study of shared T cell receptors in the human thymus. This table comes from immunoSEQ multiplex PCR, and its TCRdb copy is limited to in-frame clones, with some not included. The sample lists approximately 660,000 clones, 70% to 90% occurring once. These data also featured in a second study, about human thymus T cells.

Sequences were obtained from thymocytes. These receptors were collected from a boy under three years old with a congenital heart defect.

The chain uses TRBV6-6 and TRBJ2-3, with 8 bases that match TRBD2. J was trimmed by 4 bases and V by 5 bases; bases with no gene match: 11. This CDR3 comprises 16 residues. Germline CDR1 and CDR2: MNHNY and SVGAGI (reference sequence). CDR3 in amino acids: CASSPGLGPDSDTQYF. CDR3 sequence (DNA): TGTGCCAGCAGTCCGGGACTAGGGCCTGATTCAGATACGCAGTATTTT.

This clone has only one observation. This chain links TRBV6-6 with TRBJ2-3; 9 bases are a match to TRBD1. Trimming removed 6 bases from V and 0 bases from J; junction bases left unmatched: 4. The CDR3 contains 15 residues. Looked up from germline, CDR1 is MNHNY and CDR2 is SVGAGI (reference sequence). CDR3 in amino acids: CASRNRGPSTDTQYF. CDR3 nucleotide sequence: TGTGCCAGCAGGAACAGGGGGCCGAGCACAGATACGCAGTATTTT.

This chain joins TRBV4-1 and TRBJ2-5, with 9 positions matching TRBD2. The V and J ends lost 1 base and 10 bases, in that order; junction bases with no gene match: 7. The CDR3 covers 14 residues. CDR1 and CDR2 (germline): MGHRA, YSYEKL. This CDR3 is CASSQGSGRFYQYF. The CDR3 DNA follows: TGCGCCAGCAGCCAAGGTAGCGGGAGATTTTACCAGTACTTC.

This chain joins TRBV6-4 and TRBJ2-1; TRBD2 is a possible D gene (5 bases). Deletions cut 4 bases from V and 0 bases from J, with 10 bases between. The CDR3 length is 15 residues. Per the germline V gene, CDR1 is MRHNA and CDR2 is SNTAGT. CDR3 region: CASSVDGLSYNEQFF. The CDR3 bases are TGTGCCAGCAGTGTGGACGGACTCTCCTACAATGAGCAGTTCTTC.

The chain has TRBV13 and TRBJ2-7; 7 positions agree with TRBD2. Germline CDR1 is PRHDT and CDR2 is FYEKMQ (reference sequence). The junction had 13 bases not matched to a gene; V was cut back by 5 bases and J by 3 bases. CDR3 length equals 16 residues. CDR3 sequence (DNA): TGTGCCAGCAGCCCTGGCCTAGCTCGGGGGGACTACGAGCAGTACTTC. The encoded protein is CASSPGLARGDYEQYF.

This sequence joins TRBV5-6 and TRBJ1-2, with unresolved D. The germline V gene encodes CDR1 SGHDT and CDR2 YYEEEE. Trimming took off 0 bases at V and 4 bases at J, with 10 bases between the two ends. The CDR3 has 14 amino acids. For the CDR3, the DNA is TGTGCCAGCAGCTTGGCGGAGGTCTCCTATGGCTACACCTTC. Protein product: CASSLAEVSYGYTF.

The chain has TRBV11-2 and TRBJ2-1; TRBD2 agrees at 12 bases. The CDR3 covers 16 residues. V lost 5 bases and J lost 7; bases outside the gene matches: 9. Germline CDR1 reads SGHAT; CDR2 reads FQNNGV. CDR3 nucleotide sequence: TGTGCCAGCAGCCTCCGACTAGCGGGAGTCATGAATGAGCAGTTCTTC. It translates to CASSLRLAGVMNEQFF.

This clone was detected only once. The chain is built from TRBV30 and TRBJ2-1; TRBD2 aligns across 10 bases. The trim removed 2 bases at V and 9 bases at J, leaving 7 bases unmatched. Germline-derived CDR1 and CDR2 are GTSNPN and SVGIG (reference sequence). This CDR3 contains 14 residues. CDR3 sequence: CAWSSTSGIPEQFF. The CDR3 nucleotides read TGTGCCTGGAGTAGTACTAGCGGGATCCCTGAGCAGTTCTTC.

This chain's CDR3 is CASSQDRSYGTQYF. The CDR3 coding sequence is TGTGCCAGCAGCCAAGATCGGAGTTACGGTACGCAGTATTTT. The chain employs TRBV4-2 and TRBJ2-3; D call uncertain. CDR1 is LGHNA and CDR2 is YNFKEQ in the germline V gene. The CDR3 runs 14 residues. V was trimmed by 0 bases and J by 8 bases, leaving 12 bases between them.

The rearrangement joins TRBV19 to TRBJ2-7, with D hard to call. This CDR3 is 13 amino acids long. The ends were cut back, 3 bases at V and 0 bases at J, with 6 bases in the middle. Germline loops: CDR1 LNHDA, CDR2 SQIVND (reference sequence). CDR3 bases: TGTGCCAGTAGTATCGAGGACTCCTACGAGCAGTACTTC. This sequence encodes CASSIEDSYEQYF. Based on the CDR3 plus reference TRBV19 and TRBJ2-7, the full variable domain is DGGITQSPKYLFRKEGQNVTLSCEQNLNHDAMYWYRQDPGQGLRLIYYSQIVNDFQKGDIAEGYSVSREKKESFPLTVTSAQKNPTAFYLCASSIEDSYEQYFGPGTRLTVT.

This chain connects TRBV4-3 to TRBJ2-6; D is uncertain. Germline CDR1 is LGHNA and CDR2 is YSLEER. There are 16 residues in the CDR3. V was pared by 1 base and J by 3 bases, with 10 bases between. CDR3 loop: CASSQVRVCGANVLTF. CDR3 coding DNA: TGCGCCAGCAGCCAAGTACGAGTCTGTGGGGCCAACGTCCTGACTTTC.

J is TRBJ2-3 and V is TRBV29-1; TRBD1 matches 7 bases. Germline loops: CDR1 SQVTM, CDR2 ANQGSEA. There are 13 residues in the CDR3. V shed 6 bases and J 2 bases; nucleotides not matched to a gene: 5. The CDR3: CSVEQGDTDTQYF. The CDR3, as DNA: TGCAGCGTCGAGCAGGGGGACACAGATACGCAGTATTTT.

The CDR3 region has the DNA TGCGCCAGCAGTCAATCGATACTTGCGGCCCGGGACAGGGCCAAATTCATGAACACTGAAGCTTTCTTT. It translates to CASSQSILAARDRAKFMNTEAFF. The rearrangement joins TRBV23-1 to TRBJ1-1, with 9 positions matching TRBD1. TRBV23-1 belongs to the ORF category, with a function that is uncertain. This CDR3 region has 23 residues. The J segment lost 0 bases and the V segment lost 0 bases, leaving 23 bases of the junction unmatched.

CDR3 region: CASSAGGTSYEQYF. CDR3 coding DNA: TGTGCCAGCTCAGCGGGCGGGACGAGTTACGAGCAGTACTTC. The V gene is TRBV9, the J gene TRBJ2-7, with D perhaps matching TRBD2 (6 bases). The CDR3 totals 14 residues. The germline CDR1 and CDR2 sequences are SGDLS and YYNGEE. Trimming cost V 7 bases and J 4 bases, with 18 bases left between them. Full variable domain (remainder filled in from reference TRBV9 and TRBJ2-7): DSGVTQTPKHLITATGQRVTLRCSPRSGDLSVYWYQQSLDQGLQFLIQYYNGEERAKGNILERFSAQQFPDLHSELNLSSLELGDSALYFCASSAGGTSYEQYFGPGTRLTVT.

This chain joins TRBV6-1 and TRBJ2-7; D might be TRBD2 (5 bases). V lost 4 bases, J lost 2 bases, and 9 bases lay in between. The CDR3 runs 13 residues. The germline V gene encodes CDR1 MNHNS and CDR2 SASEGT. The CDR3 coding sequence is TGTGCCAGCAGTGTACCGGGGACCTACGAGCAGTACTTC. Residues: CASSVPGTYEQYF.

The rearrangement links TRBV13 to TRBJ2-3; D is possibly TRBD2 (6 bases). Germline V lookup: CDR1 PRHDT, CDR2 FYEKMQ (reference sequence). The ends were cut back, 2 bases at V and 4 bases at J, with 13 bases in the middle. The CDR3 has 15 residues. The CDR3 DNA reads as TGTGCCAGCAGCTTAAGGTCGGGAGAAGCAGATACGCAGTATTTT. Encoded protein: CASSLRSGEADTQYF.

The rearrangement uses TRBV4-1 and TRBJ2-7, with 8 bases aligning to TRBD2. The V gene end was trimmed by 4 bases and the J gene end by 0 bases; junction bases not matched to a gene: 5. Germline V gene sequence: CDR1 MGHRA, CDR2 YSYEKL. The CDR3 is made up of 15 amino acids. The CDR3 reads CASSPSAGVSYEQYF. CDR3 DNA sequence: TGCGCCAGCAGCCCTTCAGCGGGAGTCTCCTACGAGCAGTACTTC.

The gene calls are TRBV4-1 and TRBJ2-7, with no clear D. The V gene's germline CDR1 is MGHRA and CDR2 YSYEKL. V lost 3 bases, J lost 2 bases, and 17 bases lay in between. The CDR3 spans 16 residues. CDR3 amino acids: CASSHDPTEFPYEQYF. In DNA form, the CDR3 reads TGCGCCAGCAGCCACGACCCGACGGAGTTCCCCTACGAGCAGTACTTC.

The gene calls are TRBV27 and TRBJ1-2; 8 bases are a match to TRBD1. The ends lost 5 bases at V and 0 bases at J; junction bases unmatched: 5. Germline V gene sequence: CDR1 MNHEY, CDR2 SMNVEV (reference sequence). The CDR3 runs 15 residues. CDR3 residues: CASSQDRGTNYGYTF. The DNA of the CDR3 is TGTGCCAGCAGTCAAGACAGGGGCACTAACTATGGCTACACCTTC.

The chain joins TRBV28 to TRBJ2-7; TRBD2 matches 7 bases. With 5 bases clipped from V and 9 bases from J, the junction kept 7 bases outside the gene matches. This CDR3 contains 12 residues. The V gene's germline CDR1 is MDHEN and CDR2 SYDVKM. The CDR3 loop reads CASSRTSSGQYF. CDR3 DNA sequence: TGTGCCAGCAGTCGGACTAGTAGTGGGCAGTACTTC.

V and J are TRBV4-2 and TRBJ2-5; the match to TRBD2 covers 9 bases. The ends lost 0 bases at V and 5 bases at J; junction bases unmatched: 10. In germline, CDR1 is LGHNA, CDR2 YNFKEQ. There are 17 residues in the CDR3. CDR3 sequence: CASSQDEPSGERETQYF. For the CDR3, the DNA is TGTGCCAGCAGCCAAGATGAGCCTAGCGGGGAGAGGGAGACCCAGTACTTC.

The V and J genes are TRBV7-6 and TRBJ2-5; 13 nucleotides match TRBD2. The J call may be faulty, since TRBJ2-7 better matches the DNA end. This CDR3 comprises 14 residues. CDR1 and CDR2 from the germline V gene are SGHVS and FNYEAQ. DNA for the CDR3: TGTGCCAGCAGCCTAGGACTAGCGGGAGACGAGCAGTACTTC. This gives the protein CASSLGLAGDEQYF.

The genes are TRBV7-6 and TRBJ1-4; the match to TRBD1 covers 8 bases. The V gene's germline CDR1 is SGHVS and CDR2 FNYEAQ. The CDR3 runs to 14 residues. J was trimmed by 10 bases and V by 4 bases; bases with no gene match: 8. CDR3 region: CASSSTGAGSKLFF. CDR3 nucleotide sequence: TGTGCCAGCAGCTCGACAGGGGCTGGTTCAAAACTGTTTTTT.

V usage is TRBV4-1 and J usage is TRBJ2-7; the D is unclear. V was cut by 0 bases and J by 0 bases, with 6 bases left in between. Germline CDR1 reads MGHRA; CDR2 reads YSYEKL. The CDR3 covers 14 residues. CDR3 sequence (DNA): TGCGCCAGCAGCCAAGAGGCCGACTCCTACGAGCAGTACTTC. Translating gives CASSQEADSYEQYF.

CDR3 protein: CASSLQGAIRYEQYF. CDR3 bases: TGTGCCAGCTCACTACAGGGGGCGATTCGATACGAGCAGTACTTC. This chain connects TRBV18 to TRBJ2-7; 9 positions agree with TRBD1. Trimming took 4 bases from V and 4 from J; bases not matched to a gene: 8. Per the germline V gene, CDR1 is KGHSH and CDR2 is LQKENI. CDR3 size: 15 residues.

The CDR3 loop reads CASAGGSNTEAFF. The CDR3 nucleotides read TGTGCCAGCGCCGGGGGGTCGAACACTGAAGCTTTCTTT. This chain links TRBV7-9 with TRBJ1-1; a weak D match, TRBD1 (5 bases). The length of the CDR3 is 13 residues. Deletions cut 8 bases from V and 1 base from J, with 11 bases between. The germline gives CDR1 SEHNR, CDR2 FQNEAQ (reference sequence). The whole variable domain, filled in from reference TRBV7-9 and TRBJ1-1, reads DTGVSQNPRHKITKRGQNVTFRCDPISEHNRLYWYRQTLGQGPEFLTYFQNEAQLEKSRLLSDRFSAERPKGSFSTLEIQRTEQGDSAMYLCASAGGSNTEAFFGQGTRLTVV.

This chain links TRBV10-1 with TRBJ2-1, with D tentatively TRBD2 (6 bases). Trimming shortened V by 0 bases and J by 3 bases, and 21 bases separated the two germline ends. This CDR3 region has 19 residues. Germline CDR1 reads WNHNN; CDR2 reads SYGVQD (reference sequence). The CDR3 spells CASSESEGAGKVDYNEQFF. The CDR3 nucleotides are TGCGCCAGCAGTGAGTCGGAAGGGGCGGGAAAGGTGGACTACAATGAGCAGTTCTTC.

The V and J genes are TRBV12-1 and TRBJ2-1; the table's D gene call, TRBD1, was not cross checked with the DNA. TRBV12-1 is noted as a pseudogene. The CDR3 totals 16 residues. CDR3 loop: CASSFIRDRGTNEQFF. CDR3 in DNA: TGTGCCAGCAGCTTCATCCGGGACAGGGGGACTAATGAGCAGTTCTTC.

The rearrangement links TRBV10-3 to TRBJ1-2; D is unclear. Looked up from germline, CDR1 is ENHRY and CDR2 is SYGVKD. The CDR3 sequence is 12 residues long. Deletions cut 4 bases from V and 1 base from J, with 4 bases between. The CDR3 sequence is CAISGLNYGYTF. CDR3 DNA: TGTGCCATCAGTGGTCTTAACTATGGCTACACCTTC.

This clone was seen a few times. The chain couples TRBV19 to TRBJ2-1; 14 bases fit TRBD2. J gave up 8 bases and V 7 bases, and 7 bases lay outside the gene matches. Germline V gives CDR1 LNHDA, CDR2 SQIVND (reference sequence). The CDR3 length is 15 residues. CDR3 in amino acids: CASITPGLAGDEQFF. The CDR3 DNA reads TGTGCCAGTATAACGCCGGGACTAGCGGGAGATGAGCAGTTCTTC.